The 8 T cell receptor beta chains below come from one sample, sequenced in a study of T-cell memory formation after mild COVID-19 (dated by TCRdb to 2020 to 2022). The receptor library was made with 5' RACE. The sample was run on an Illumina NovaSeq 6000. The raw public data were reprocessed by TCRdb itself: fastp quality trimming at Q25, MiXCR clonotype calling, in-frame beta chains only. Every entry covers one CDR3 protein and lists the most common genes and DNA from its rows. The sample table shows hundreds of thousands of distinct CDR3 sequences, and about a fifth are seen once. The ten largest account for approximately 8% of the sample. Specimen: PBMCs or a T cell subset sorted from them (not recorded which). The receptor source for this set is an adult woman who had mild COVID-19 (a few samples of this study predate the infection). The sample titles of this study are shuffled in the database, so cell type and time point are left out; the donor was told from shared clones.

This CDR3 is CASSQDQREGPYEQYF. The CDR3 DNA reads TGTGCCAGCAGCCAAGACCAGCGGGAGGGCCCCTACGAGCAGTACTTC. The genes are TRBV4-2 and TRBJ2-7; 10 bases map to TRBD2. Germline CDR1 LGHNA, CDR2 YNFKEQ. The CDR3 is 16 amino acids. V lost 0 bases and J lost 2; bases outside the gene matches: 4.

The chain employs TRBV14 and TRBJ2-4, with 8 bases identical to TRBD1. J was trimmed by 6 bases and V by 0 bases; bases with no gene match: 10. Per germline, CDR1 SGHDN and CDR2 FVKESK. The CDR3 extends over 17 amino acids. The CDR3 spells CASSQEVPGGTINIQYF. The DNA of the CDR3 is TGTGCCAGCAGCCAAGAGGTCCCAGGGGGCACAATAAACATTCAGTACTTC.

This chain connects TRBV6-2 or TRBV6-3 to TRBJ2-7; D is perhaps TRBD1 (6 bases). The CDR3 extends over 15 amino acids. The V and J ends lost 6 bases and 0 bases respectively, with 15 bases between them. Looked up from germline, CDR1 is MNHEY and CDR2 is SVGEGT. The CDR3 here is CASRGYGTHSYEQYF. CDR3 sequence (DNA): TGTGCCAGCAGGGGATACGGGACACACTCCTACGAGCAGTACTTC.

This clonotype was seen only a few times. DNA of the CDR3: TGTGCCAGCAGCCAAGGAAAGGGACAGGGGAGAGACGAGCAGTACTTC. Its translation: CASSQGKGQGRDEQYF. The V call is TRBV14, the J call TRBJ2-7; 10 bases match TRBD1. Germline V gives CDR1 SGHDN, CDR2 FVKESK. The length of the CDR3 is 16 residues. V shed 1 base and J 5 bases; nucleotides not matched to a gene: 8.

The V and J genes are TRBV5-6 and TRBJ2-7; 10 bases line up with TRBD1. The V and J ends lost 4 bases and 2 bases, in that order; junction bases with no gene match: 3. The length of the CDR3 is 14 residues. CDR1 and CDR2 from the germline V gene are SGHDT and YYEEEE. The CDR3 loop is CASSDGTGAYEQYF. The CDR3 DNA follows: TGTGCCAGCAGCGACGGGACAGGGGCCTACGAGCAGTACTTC.

The chain joins TRBV27 to TRBJ2-3; D might be TRBD1 (6 bases). Germline V CDR1 and CDR2: MNHEY, SMNVEV (reference sequence). There are 14 residues in the CDR3. V lost 2 bases and J lost 2, with 8 bases in between. The CDR3 sequence is CASSLRTATDTQYF. In nucleotides, the CDR3 is TGTGCCAGCAGTTTAAGGACAGCCACAGATACGCAGTATTTT.

This rearrangement joins TRBV12-3 or TRBV12-4 to TRBJ1-2, with D perhaps TRBD1 (5 bases). The ends were cut back, 5 bases at V and 10 bases at J, with 23 bases in the middle. This CDR3 region has 15 residues. This CDR3 is CASSKSRGTPPHYTF. The CDR3 coding sequence is TGTGCCAGCAGTAAAAGTCGAGGGACTCCCCCTCACTACACCTTC.

This rearrangement joins TRBV24-1 to TRBJ2-5, with D unclear. V lost 1 base to trimming and J lost 5 bases, with 7 bases between them. The CDR3 totals 13 residues. Per germline, CDR1 KGHDR and CDR2 SFDVKD. Here the CDR3 DNA reads TGTGCCACCAGTGATTTCGCCTCGGAGACCCAGTACTTC. Its translation: CATSDFASETQYF.